This T cell receptor beta chain was found in a study of blood T cell repertoires in COVID-19. Study at large: Some COVID-19 samples were acute and others convalescent; all came from the United States, Italy and Spain. PBMCs, B-cell-depleted T cells, or T cells provided the cDNA or gDNA that made up the material.

The germline CDR1 and CDR2 sequences are KGHSH and LQKENI. The CDR3 is 15 amino acids. Trimming pared 3 bases from V and 4 bases from J, leaving 13 bases between. As handled by the study authors: Reference gene primer amplification in the assay estimated nucleated cell counts. Sequencing was performed with immunoSEQ multiplex PCR; in TCRdb, only in-frame clones are kept and a portion is missing. The V and J calls and clone size come from that table; D and trimming were worked out from the DNA. The sample contains 150,000 to 200,000 clones, 88% of which appear only once. Sequencing used peripheral blood. The TCR sequence derives from a human donor in a cohort sampled during active COVID-19. J is TRBJ1-5 and V is TRBV18; D possibly corresponds to TRBD1 (6 bases). CDR3 residues: CASSPYRVSNQPQHF. The DNA of the CDR3 is TGTGCCAGCTCACCCTACAGGGTGAGTAATCAGCCCCAGCATTTT. Supplemented by reference TRBV18 and TRBJ1-5, the full variable domain reads NAGVMQNPRHLVRRRGQEARLRCSPMKGHSHVYWYRQLPEEGLKFMVYLQKENIIDESGMPKERFSAEFPKEGPSILRIQQVVRGDSAAYFCASSPYRVSNQPQHFGDGTRLSIL.